The clone carrying this TCR beta chain was seen many times. The data were obtained in a study of patients and donors after allogeneic stem cell transplantation. The germline V gene encodes CDR1 SGHTA and CDR2 FQGTGA. V lost 1 base and J 5 bases, leaving 9 bases between the germline ends. This CDR3 has 14 residues. TCRdb ran MiXCR on the RT-PCR reads and lists one entry per CDR3 protein. The sample lists roughly 230,000 distinct CDR3 sequences, about 14% seen once, with more than 9% in the top ten. J is TRBJ2-1 and V is TRBV7-3; D is ambiguous. This clonotype originated in a human donor who was either an allogeneic HSCT recipient or a stem cell or donor lymphocyte infusion donor (not recorded which). It is not recorded whose cells these are; they may come from a transplant donor. Sequenced sample: blood, either unsorted or a sorted T cell fraction (not recorded which). The CDR3 protein is CASSLIGLDNEQFF. In DNA form, the CDR3 reads TGTGCCAGCAGCTTAATCGGGCTCGACAATGAGCAGTTCTTC.